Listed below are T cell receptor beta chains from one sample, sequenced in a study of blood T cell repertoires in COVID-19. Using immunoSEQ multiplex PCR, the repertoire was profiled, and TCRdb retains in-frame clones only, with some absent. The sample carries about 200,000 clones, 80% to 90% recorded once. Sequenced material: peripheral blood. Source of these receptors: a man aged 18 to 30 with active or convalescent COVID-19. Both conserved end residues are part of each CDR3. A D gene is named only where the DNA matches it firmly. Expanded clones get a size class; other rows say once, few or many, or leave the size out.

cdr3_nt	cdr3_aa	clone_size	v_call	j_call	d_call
TGTGCCACCAGTGATCCCCACACAGATACGCAGTATTTT	CATSDPHTDTQYF	-	TRBV24-1	TRBJ2-3	-
TGTGCCTGGAGTCTCGGGGCAGATACGCAGTATTTT	CAWSLGADTQYF	-	TRBV30	TRBJ2-3	-
TGTGCCAGTAGTCCCACAGGGGGCTACACCGGGGAGCTGTTTTTT	CASSPTGGYTGELFF	-	TRBV27	TRBJ2-2	TRBD1
TGTGCCAGCAGCCCCGGGACTAGCGGGAGCTATGAGCAGTTCTTC	CASSPGTSGSYEQFF	-	TRBV2	TRBJ2-1	TRBD2
TGCGCCAGCAGCCAAGCGTCTCCCCCGGATTCACCCCTCCACTTT	CASSQASPPDSPLHF	-	TRBV4-1	TRBJ1-6	-
TGCGCCAGCAGTGAGATTATGGGTAGTATAGGGGACGAGCAGTACTTC	CASSEIMGSIGDEQYF	-	TRBV10-2	TRBJ2-7	-
TGTGCCAGCAGCTTGGGATCCCGACTAGCGGGAGTATCGGAGACCCAGTACTTC	CASSLGSRLAGVSETQYF	-	TRBV5-4	TRBJ2-5	TRBD2
TGCAGTGCTAGTCCCTATGGTTCTCCTCAGCCCCAGCATTTT	CSASPYGSPQPQHF	-	TRBV20-1	TRBJ1-5	-
TGTGCCTGGAGTGTTCCACAGAATCTTAATGAAAAACTGTTTTTT	CAWSVPQNLNEKLFF	-	TRBV30	TRBJ1-4	-
TGTGCCAGCAGCTTCGGGGAAAAACTGTTTTTT	CASSFGEKLFF	once	TRBV5-4	TRBJ1-4	-
TGTGCCAGCAGCTTGATTCCCGAAAACATTCAGTACTTC	CASSLIPENIQYF	-	TRBV5-8	TRBJ2-4	-